Presented here are 5 T cell receptor beta chains from one specimen sequenced in a study of T-cell reconstitution after alpha-beta-depleted transplantation in children. Unique molecular identifiers were incorporated into the prepared TCRbeta library. MiXCR, applied by TCRdb to the PCR reads, yields one record per CDR3 protein. The sample includes about 440,000 distinct CDR3 sequences, 43% of them seen just once. This specimen consisted of PBMCs, obtained before TCRalphabeta/CD19-depleted stem cell transplant. Every receptor here comes from a girl under 10 years old with aplastic anemia, due to receive a stem cell transplant.

This clonotype was counted at least ten times. V usage is TRBV13 and J usage is TRBJ2-4; D remains unclear. Germline lookup yields CDR1 PRHDT and CDR2 FYEKMQ (reference sequence). The CDR3 covers 12 residues. V lost 2 bases, J lost 15 bases, and 14 bases lay in between. CDR3 sequence: CASSLKAQTSYF. The DNA of the CDR3 is TGTGCCAGCAGCTTAAAGGCCCAAACTTCGTACTTC.

The chain uses TRBV9 and TRBJ1-2, with TRBD1 matching 9 bases. The CDR3 sequence is 15 residues long. CDR1 SGDLS and CDR2 YYNGEE come from the germline V gene. V lost 2 bases to trimming and J lost 5 bases; unmatched junction nucleotides: 7. CDR3 loop: CASSVMTGGPYGYTF. As DNA, the CDR3 is TGTGCCAGCAGCGTCATGACAGGGGGTCCTTATGGCTACACCTTC. The full variable domain, rest sourced from reference TRBV9 and TRBJ1-2, is DSGVTQTPKHLITATGQRVTLRCSPRSGDLSVYWYQQSLDQGLQFLIQYYNGEERAKGNILERFSAQQFPDLHSELNLSSLELGDSALYFCASSVMTGGPYGYTFGSGTRLTVV.

In its sample, this clonotype was seen many times. At one end the junction does not follow the germline gene, possibly because of a read error. The rearrangement uses TRBV5-8 and TRBJ2-7; no clear D. CDR3 length equals 10 residues. Germline V gives CDR1 SGHTS, CDR2 YDEGEE. The CDR3 DNA sequence: TGTGCCAGCAGCTTAGCGTTCGCGGACTTC. Translating it yields CASSLAFADF. The variable domain in full, with the rest retrieved from reference TRBV5-8 and TRBJ2-7, is EAGVTQSPTHLIKTRGQQATLRCSPISGHTSVYWYQQALGLGLQFLLWYDEGEERNRGNFPPRFSGRQFPNYSSELNVNALELEDSALYLCASSLAFADFGPGTRLTVT.

V and J are TRBV20-1 and TRBJ1-1; TRBD1 agrees at 8 bases. The junction had 15 bases not matched to a gene; V was cut back by 4 bases and J by 5 bases. Germline-derived CDR1 and CDR2 are DFQATT and SNEGSKA (reference sequence). CDR3 length equals 16 residues. CDR3 coding DNA: TGCAGTGCTAAAGACGGATACAGGGGGACGGGGACTGAAGCTTTCTTT. Translation: CSAKDGYRGTGTEAFF.

This chain links TRBV6-5 with TRBJ2-3; 7 nucleotides match TRBD2. Germline V gene data show CDR1 as MNHEY and CDR2 as SVGAGI. Trimming removed 4 bases from V and 0 bases from J; junction bases left unmatched: 7. The CDR3 has 16 amino acids. As DNA, the CDR3 is TGTGCCAGCAGTTTTCTGGCTAGCGGCAGCACAGATACGCAGTATTTT. The encoded protein is CASSFLASGSTDTQYF.